This entry describes one T cell receptor (beta chain). Its antigen remains unidentified. Because the CDR3 is missing its conserved closing phenylalanine or tryptophan, this is likely a read error. The germline CDR1 and CDR2 sequences are MNHEY and SMNVEV (reference sequence). The CDR3 runs to 15 residues. V shed 5 bases and J 6 bases; nucleotides not matched to a gene: 11. This specimen comes from a study of post-analysis software for immune sequencing data. Study observations and caveats: Four to six TRBV segments, including TRBV5-6, TRBV5-1 and TRBV20-1, were more frequent in patients than controls.

Every TCR beta cDNA library bore unique molecular identifiers. In TCRdb, the PCR reads were re-called with MiXCR into one record per CDR3 protein. Among a few hundred thousand distinct CDR3 sequences listed, about 39% were seen once. Source material: blood. The rearrangement links TRBV27 to TRBJ2-7, with 9 nucleotides matching TRBD1. The TCR originated in a girl aged 2-9 years with multiple sclerosis. The CDR3 is CASSLRTGTGTEQYC. For the CDR3, the DNA is TGTGCCAGCAGTCTAAGAACCGGGACAGGGACCGAGCAGTACTGC.